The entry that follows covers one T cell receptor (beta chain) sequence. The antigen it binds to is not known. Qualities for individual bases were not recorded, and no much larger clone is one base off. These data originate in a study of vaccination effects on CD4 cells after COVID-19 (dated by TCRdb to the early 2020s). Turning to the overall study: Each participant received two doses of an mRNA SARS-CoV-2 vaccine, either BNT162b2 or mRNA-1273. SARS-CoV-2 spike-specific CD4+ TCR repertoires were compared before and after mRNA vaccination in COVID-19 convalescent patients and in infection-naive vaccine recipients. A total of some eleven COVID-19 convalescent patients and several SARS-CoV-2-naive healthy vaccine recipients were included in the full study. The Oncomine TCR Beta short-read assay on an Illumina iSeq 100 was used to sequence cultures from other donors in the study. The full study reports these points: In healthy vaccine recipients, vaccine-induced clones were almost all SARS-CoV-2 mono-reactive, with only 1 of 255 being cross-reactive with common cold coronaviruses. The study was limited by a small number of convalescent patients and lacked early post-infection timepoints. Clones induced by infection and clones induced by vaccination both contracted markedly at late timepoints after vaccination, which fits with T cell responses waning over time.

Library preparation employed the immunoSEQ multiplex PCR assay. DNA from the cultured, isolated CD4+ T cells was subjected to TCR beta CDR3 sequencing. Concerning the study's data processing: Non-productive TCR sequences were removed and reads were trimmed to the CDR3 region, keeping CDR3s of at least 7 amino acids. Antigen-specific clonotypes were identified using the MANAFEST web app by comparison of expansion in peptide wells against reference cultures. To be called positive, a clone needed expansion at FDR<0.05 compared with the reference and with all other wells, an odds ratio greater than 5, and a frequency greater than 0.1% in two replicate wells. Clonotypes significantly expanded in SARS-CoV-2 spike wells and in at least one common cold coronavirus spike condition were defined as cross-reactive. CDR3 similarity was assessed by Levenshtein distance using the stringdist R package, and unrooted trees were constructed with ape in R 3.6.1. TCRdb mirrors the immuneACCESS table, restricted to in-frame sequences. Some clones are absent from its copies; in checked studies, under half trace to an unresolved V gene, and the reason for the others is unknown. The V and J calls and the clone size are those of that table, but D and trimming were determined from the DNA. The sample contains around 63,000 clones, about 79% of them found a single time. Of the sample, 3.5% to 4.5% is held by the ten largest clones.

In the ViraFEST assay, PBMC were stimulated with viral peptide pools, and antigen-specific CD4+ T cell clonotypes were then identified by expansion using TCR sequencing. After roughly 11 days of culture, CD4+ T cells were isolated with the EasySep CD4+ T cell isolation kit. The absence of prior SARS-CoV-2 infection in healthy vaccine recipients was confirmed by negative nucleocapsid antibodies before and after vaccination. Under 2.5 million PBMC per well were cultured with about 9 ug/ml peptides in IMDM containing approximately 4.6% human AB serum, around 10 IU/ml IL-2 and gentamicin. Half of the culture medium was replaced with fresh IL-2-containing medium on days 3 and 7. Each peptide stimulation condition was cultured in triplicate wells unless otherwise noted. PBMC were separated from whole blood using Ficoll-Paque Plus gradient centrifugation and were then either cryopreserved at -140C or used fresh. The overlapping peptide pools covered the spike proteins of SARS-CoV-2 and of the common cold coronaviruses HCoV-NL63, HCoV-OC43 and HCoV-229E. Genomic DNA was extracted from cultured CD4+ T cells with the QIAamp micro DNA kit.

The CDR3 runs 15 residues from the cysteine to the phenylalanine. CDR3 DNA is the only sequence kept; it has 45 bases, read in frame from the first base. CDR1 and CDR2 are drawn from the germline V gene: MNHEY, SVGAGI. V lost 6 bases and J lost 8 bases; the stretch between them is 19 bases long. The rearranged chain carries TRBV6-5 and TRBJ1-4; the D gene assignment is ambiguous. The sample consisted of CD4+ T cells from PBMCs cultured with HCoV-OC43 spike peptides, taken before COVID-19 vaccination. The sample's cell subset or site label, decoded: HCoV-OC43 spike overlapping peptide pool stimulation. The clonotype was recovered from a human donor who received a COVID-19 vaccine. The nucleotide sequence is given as TGTGCCAGCAGATTCGGACTCTCTCCGATCGAAAAACTGTTTTTT. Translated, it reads CASRFGLSPIEKLFF.